One sample yielded the 30 T cell receptor beta chains listed below, sequenced in a study of cytomegalovirus exposure and HLA in healthy donors. PCR primers comprised 60 Vbeta and 13 Jbeta primers. Repertoires were generated with immunoSEQ multiplex PCR, while TCRdb's copy carries only in-frame clones and drops some. The sample gives 60,000 or so clones, approximately 71% of which show up once; less than 35% is in the top ten. The material sequenced was PBMCs. These receptors were collected from a man in his forties in good health and CMV-seropositive.

Only a few counts were recorded for this clone. The rearrangement joins TRBV29-1 to TRBJ1-1, with D possibly matching TRBD1 (5 bases). CDR1 is SQVTM and CDR2 is ANQGSEA in the germline V gene. V was shortened by 7 bases and J by 5 bases, with 20 bases between the two germline ends. CDR3 length equals 14 residues. The CDR3 bases are TGCAGCGCGACAGCACAGGATGACGGGACTGAAGCTTTCTTT. Residues: CSATAQDDGTEAFF.

The chain combines TRBV5-6 with TRBJ2-7, with D perhaps TRBD2 (5 bases). Trimming removed 0 bases from V and 3 bases from J, with 10 bases in between. The CDR3 runs to 14 residues. The germline CDR1 and CDR2 sequences are SGHDT and YYEEEE. The CDR3 DNA reads TGTGCCAGCAGCTTGGATGGGAGTTTCTACGAGCAGTACTTC. Translation gives CASSLDGSFYEQYF.

This clone was observed a single time. This rearrangement joins TRBV2 to TRBJ2-4; 7 positions match TRBD2. The CDR3 extends over 17 amino acids. The trim removed 6 bases at V and 0 bases at J, leaving 11 bases unmatched. Germline loops: CDR1 SNHLY, CDR2 FYNNEI. The CDR3 sequence: CASRTEGGVVAKNIQYF. DNA of the CDR3: TGTGCCAGCAGAACGGAGGGAGGGGTTGTAGCCAAAAACATTCAGTACTTC.

The V call is TRBV7-6, the J call TRBJ2-3; 11 positions agree with TRBD2. Germline V gene data show CDR1 as SGHVS and CDR2 as FNYEAQ. The CDR3 runs to 17 residues. The V and J ends lost 0 bases and 5 bases, in that order; junction bases with no gene match: 7. The CDR3 spells CASSLALIAGGRDTQYF. The CDR3 DNA reads as TGTGCCAGCAGCTTAGCGTTGATAGCGGGGGGGCGAGATACGCAGTATTTT. The full variable domain, completed using reference TRBV7-6 and TRBJ2-3, is GAGVSQSPRYKVTKRGQDVALRCDPISGHVSLYWYRQALGQGPEFLTYFNYEAQQDKSGLPNDRFSAERPEGSISTLTIQRTEQRDSAMYRCASSLALIAGGRDTQYFGPGTRLTVL.

V is TRBV5-8 and J is TRBJ2-7; D gene uncertain. CDR3 length: 12 amino acids. Trimming removed 0 bases from V and 5 bases from J, with 6 bases in between. CDR1 is SGHTS and CDR2 is YDEGEE in the germline V gene. CDR3 sequence: CASSLDSNEQYF. CDR3 nucleotide sequence: TGTGCCAGCAGCTTGGATTCTAACGAGCAGTACTTC.

With respect to this clone: Other DNA variants within this sample encode the same CDR3. The chain carries TRBV30 and TRBJ1-2; D is perhaps TRBD1 (6 bases). V lost 3 bases and J lost 0, with 11 bases in between. Germline CDR1 reads GTSNPN; CDR2 reads SVGIG (reference sequence). This CDR3 has 14 residues. As DNA, the CDR3 is TGTGCCTGGAGAGGGACATTAGCTAACTATGGCTACACCTTC. Its translation: CAWRGTLANYGYTF.

In its sample, this clone was seen a few times. The genes are TRBV6-1 and TRBJ1-4; 7 nucleotides match TRBD1. Germline CDR1 MNHNS, CDR2 SASEGT. This CDR3 has 15 amino acids. The trim removed 6 bases at V and 2 bases at J, leaving 6 bases unmatched. The CDR3 loop is CASSLLQGTNEKLFF. The CDR3 nucleotides read TGTGCCAGCAGCCTTTTACAGGGGACTAATGAAAAACTGTTTTTT.

This clone was detected only once. This rearrangement joins TRBV4-2 to TRBJ2-3, with 8 bases fitting TRBD1. The V and J ends lost 3 bases and 6 bases, in that order; junction bases with no gene match: 14. Per the germline V gene, CDR1 is LGHNA and CDR2 is YNFKEQ. The CDR3 is 17 amino acids. The CDR3 bases are TGTGCCAGCAGCCACCAAACAGGACAGGGCATTATTGATACGCAGTATTTT. The encoded protein is CASSHQTGQGIIDTQYF.

The gene calls are TRBV7-9 and TRBJ1-2, with D possibly TRBD1 on 5 matching bases. The CDR3 loop spans 13 amino acids. Germline CDR1 and CDR2: SEHNR and FQNEAQ (reference sequence). V gave up 6 bases and J gave up 4 bases, with 12 bases separating them. DNA of the CDR3: TGTGCCAGCAGTAGCGGAGGGACCTATGGCTACACCTTC. Translated: CASSSGGTYGYTF. Variable domain in full (rest from reference TRBV7-9 and TRBJ1-2): DTGVSQNPRHKITKRGQNVTFRCDPISEHNRLYWYRQTLGQGPEFLTYFQNEAQLEKSRLLSDRFSAERPKGSFSTLEIQRTEQGDSAMYLCASSSGGTYGYTFGSGTRLTVV.

As for this clone: The junction departs from the called germline gene at one end, perhaps through a read error. The rearrangement links TRBV29-1 to TRBJ2-2; 7 nucleotides match TRBD1. Germline loops: CDR1 SQVTM, CDR2 ANQGSEA. This CDR3 is 21 amino acids long. This chain's CDR3 is CGVEFGLGQRTMEAWGGELFF. CDR3 in DNA: TGCGGCGTTGAATTTGGCCTGGGACAGCGGACGATGGAGGCGTGGGGCGGGGAGCTGTTTTTT.

V is TRBV7-9 and J is TRBJ1-5; possibly TRBD1 for D (6 bases). Germline V lookup: CDR1 SEHNR, CDR2 FQNEAQ (reference sequence). The CDR3 length is 14 residues. V lost 1 base, J lost 5 bases, and 9 bases lay in between. CDR3 sequence (DNA): TGTGCCAGCAGCTTAGGCAGGGGCGATCAGCCCCAGCATTTT. It translates to CASSLGRGDQPQHF.

V is TRBV7-6 and J is TRBJ1-5; TRBD1 aligns across 7 bases. The germline gives CDR1 SGHVS, CDR2 FNYEAQ. Unmatched junction bases numbered 5, after V lost 8 bases and J lost 4 bases. The CDR3 is 13 amino acids. The CDR3 is CASSGQENQPQHF. The CDR3 DNA sequence: TGTGCCAGCTCCGGACAGGAAAATCAGCCCCAGCATTTT.

This chain connects TRBV12-5 to TRBJ1-1, with D perhaps TRBD1 (6 bases). CDR1 is LGHNT, CDR2 FRNRAP, per germline. Trimming took 0 bases from V and 5 from J, leaving 19 bases between them. The CDR3 spans 17 residues. The CDR3 region has the DNA TGTGCTAGTGGTTTGGTGGCGCAGGGGCTTTTTAAAACTGAAGCTTTCTTT. It specifies CASGLVAQGLFKTEAFF.

The chain joins TRBV7-2 to TRBJ1-2, with no clear D. Germline-derived CDR1 and CDR2 are SGHTA and FQGNSA. V lost 3 bases, J lost 3 bases, and 5 bases lay in between. The CDR3 spans 12 residues. Here the CDR3 reads CASSFSDYGYTF. CDR3 sequence (DNA): TGTGCCAGCAGCTTTTCAGACTATGGCTACACCTTC.

This clone was seen more than once but under ten times. J is TRBJ1-2 and V is TRBV29-1; no reliable D call. CDR1 and CDR2 from the germline V gene are SQVTM and ANQGSEA. The length of the CDR3 is 11 residues. V dropped 3 bases and J dropped 6 bases, with 8 bases sitting between them. CDR3 residues: CSVEYSNGYTF. The CDR3 DNA sequence: TGCAGCGTTGAGTACTCCAATGGCTACACCTTC.

The V and J genes are TRBV12-5 and TRBJ2-7, with 11 bases lining up with TRBD1. Germline lookup yields CDR1 LGHNT and CDR2 FRNRAP. This CDR3 region has 15 residues. V shed 0 bases and J 8 bases; nucleotides not matched to a gene: 6. CDR3 in DNA: TGTGCTAGTGGTTTGGTCGGACAGGGGGCCGCTCAGCAGTACTTC. It yields the protein CASGLVGQGAAQQYF. The whole variable domain, remainder taken from reference TRBV12-5 and TRBJ2-7, is DARVTQTPRHKVTEMGQEVTMRCQPILGHNTVFWYRQTMMQGLELLAYFRNRAPLDDSGMPKDRFSAEMPDATLATLKIQPSEPRDSAVYFCASGLVGQGAAQQYFGPGTRLTVT.

Here the CDR3 DNA reads TGTGCCAGCAGTCACTTCGGGACTAGCGGGGGTAATACGCAGTATTTT. It codes for CASSHFGTSGGNTQYF. The rearrangement joins TRBV6-5 to TRBJ2-3; TRBD2 aligns across 14 bases. The V gene end was trimmed by 5 bases and the J gene end by 7 bases; junction bases not matched to a gene: 8. The V gene's germline CDR1 is MNHEY and CDR2 SVGAGI. The CDR3 loop spans 16 amino acids.

This clone was picked up one time. The gene calls are TRBV27 and TRBJ1-1; TRBD1 matches 8 bases. Germline CDR1 is MNHEY and CDR2 is SMNVEV (reference sequence). The trim removed 4 bases at V and 4 bases at J, leaving 2 bases unmatched. The CDR3 consists of 13 residues. The CDR3 region has the DNA TGTGCCAGCAGTTCCGACAGGGGCACTGAAGCTTTCTTT. Protein sequence: CASSSDRGTEAFF.

This clone was seen once. The V gene is TRBV7-8, the J gene TRBJ2-5, with 8 bases fitting TRBD2. Germline assignment: CDR1 SGHVS and CDR2 FQNEAQ. The V gene end was trimmed by 6 bases and the J gene end by 1 base; junction bases not matched to a gene: 4. This CDR3 has 14 amino acids. The CDR3 protein is CASRETSGQETQYF. CDR3 DNA sequence: TGTGCCAGCAGGGAAACTAGCGGCCAAGAGACCCAGTACTTC.

V is TRBV11-2 and J is TRBJ1-5; tentative D call: TRBD1 (5 bases). V lost 5 bases, J lost 0 bases, and 8 bases lay in between. The germline V gene encodes CDR1 SGHAT and CDR2 FQNNGV. The CDR3 covers 14 residues. The CDR3 DNA follows: TGTGCCAGCAGCCTGACAGATAGCAATCAGCCCCAGCATTTT. As protein: CASSLTDSNQPQHF.

The chain carries TRBV6-5 and TRBJ1-1; perhaps TRBD1 as D (5 bases). The V and J ends lost 6 bases and 3 bases respectively, with 14 bases between them. The CDR3 spans 14 residues. CDR1 and CDR2 (germline): MNHEY, SVGAGI. CDR3: CASRPTVGDTEAFF. Here the CDR3 DNA reads TGTGCCAGCAGACCGACAGTAGGCGACACTGAAGCTTTCTTT.

The chain combines TRBV18 with TRBJ2-1; unclear D gene. The ends were cut back, 3 bases at V and 4 bases at J, with 7 bases in the middle. This CDR3 has 13 residues. Germline CDR1 reads KGHSH; CDR2 reads LQKENI. The chain's CDR3 is CASSPTAYNEQFF. CDR3 nucleotides: TGTGCCAGCTCACCCACAGCTTACAATGAGCAGTTCTTC. Looking up the rest from reference TRBV18 and TRBJ2-1 gives the full variable domain: NAGVMQNPRHLVRRRGQEARLRCSPMKGHSHVYWYRQLPEEGLKFMVYLQKENIIDESGMPKERFSAEFPKEGPSILRIQQVVRGDSAAYFCASSPTAYNEQFFGPGTRLTVL.

The chain joins TRBV14 to TRBJ2-2, with 8 bases identical to TRBD1. CDR1 and CDR2 (germline): SGHDN, FVKESK. The CDR3 spans 14 residues. With V trimmed by 4 bases and J by 3 bases, 1 base remained unmatched. CDR3 region: CASSRQGYTGELFF. The DNA for the CDR3 is TGTGCCAGCAGCCGACAGGGGTACACCGGGGAGCTGTTTTTT.

The chain combines TRBV4-1 with TRBJ2-1; 9 bases map to TRBD2. V lost 2 bases and J lost 0; bases outside the gene matches: 5. The CDR3 extends over 17 amino acids. Germline V gene data show CDR1 as MGHRA and CDR2 as YSYEKL. For the CDR3, the DNA is TGCGCCAGCAGCCAAAGTGATAGCGGGAGCTCCTACAATGAGCAGTTCTTC. Translating it yields CASSQSDSGSSYNEQFF.

The chain combines TRBV7-2 with TRBJ2-7; possibly TRBD2 for D (6 bases). There are 15 residues in the CDR3. The germline V and J ends were trimmed by 5 bases and 5 bases, with 19 bases remaining between them. Germline values: CDR1 SGHTA, CDR2 FQGNSA. The CDR3 sequence is CASSPGLSLPHEQYF. The DNA for the CDR3 is TGTGCCAGCAGCCCGGGACTGTCTCTCCCTCACGAGCAGTACTTC.

This clone was picked up a small number of times. J is TRBJ2-7 and V is TRBV6-6; a possible D gene is TRBD2 (5 bases). With 5 bases removed from V and 0 bases from J, the gap between germline ends came to 14 bases. The CDR3 loop spans 15 amino acids. The germline V gene encodes CDR1 MNHNY and CDR2 SVGAGI (reference sequence). The CDR3 DNA reads as TGTGCCAGCAGTGGATGGGTTGGGAGCTCCTACGAGCAGTACTTC. It yields the protein CASSGWVGSSYEQYF.

The chain recombines TRBV27 with TRBJ2-7; D unresolved. This CDR3 spans 13 amino acids. Germline V gene lookup returns CDR1 MNHEY and CDR2 SMNVEV (reference sequence). V was pared by 3 bases and J by 1 base, with 7 bases between. CDR3 DNA sequence: TGTGCCAGCAGTTTCTCGGTTTCCTACGAGCAGTACTTC. Translated, it gives CASSFSVSYEQYF.

Only a few counts were recorded for this clone. The rearrangement uses TRBV5-1 and TRBJ2-7; 7 nucleotides agree with TRBD1. The junction had 10 bases not matched to a gene; V was cut back by 4 bases and J by 3 bases. Germline CDR1 is SGHRS and CDR2 is YFSETQ. The CDR3 runs 15 residues. CDR3 nucleotide sequence: TGCGCCAGCAGCAATACCGGGACAGCGATCTACGAGCAGTACTTC. It is translated as CASSNTGTAIYEQYF. Filled out from reference TRBV5-1 and TRBJ2-7, the complete variable domain reads KAGVTQTPRYLIKTRGQQVTLSCSPISGHRSVSWYQQTPGQGLQFLFEYFSETQRNKGNFPGRFSGRQFSNSRSEMNVSTLELGDSALYLCASSNTGTAIYEQYFGPGTRLTVT.

The chain has TRBV6-1 and TRBJ2-3; 7 bases agree with TRBD1. The CDR3 contains 17 residues. Germline CDR1 MNHNS, CDR2 SASEGT. V gave up 4 bases and J gave up 2 bases; unmatched junction bases: 12. CDR3 amino acids: CASSGPRTGTLTDTQYF. DNA for the CDR3: TGTGCCAGCAGTGGTCCTAGGACAGGAACGCTCACAGATACGCAGTATTTT.

This clone was seen more than once but under ten times. The chain uses TRBV7-2 and TRBJ2-1; 7 nucleotides align to TRBD2. From germline, CDR1 is SGHTA and CDR2 FQGNSA. The CDR3 runs to 16 residues. J lost 5 bases, V lost 7 bases, and 14 bases had no gene match. CDR3 in amino acids: CASTSRVSRGNNEQFF. The CDR3 DNA sequence: TGTGCCAGCACCTCCCGCGTTTCGCGGGGGAACAATGAGCAGTTCTTC.